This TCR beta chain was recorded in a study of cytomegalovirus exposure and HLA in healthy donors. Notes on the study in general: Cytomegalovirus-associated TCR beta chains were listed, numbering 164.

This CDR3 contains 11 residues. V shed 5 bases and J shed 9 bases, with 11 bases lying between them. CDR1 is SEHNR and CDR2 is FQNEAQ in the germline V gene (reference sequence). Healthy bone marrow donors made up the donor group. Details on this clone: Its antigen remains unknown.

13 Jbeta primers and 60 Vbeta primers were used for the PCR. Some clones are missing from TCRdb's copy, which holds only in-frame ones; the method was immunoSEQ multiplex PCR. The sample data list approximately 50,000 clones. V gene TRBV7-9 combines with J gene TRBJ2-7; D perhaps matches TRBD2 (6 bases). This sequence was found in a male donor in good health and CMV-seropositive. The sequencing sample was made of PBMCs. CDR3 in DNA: TGTGCCAGCAGCAGAGACGGGGGGCAGTACTTC. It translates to CASSRDGGQYF.